These 22 T cell receptor beta chains were all obtained from the same sample, sequenced in a study of blood T cell repertoires in COVID-19. Assay used: immunoSEQ multiplex PCR; TCRdb lists only in-frame clones, some missing. The sample has roughly 250,000 clones, around 82% seen once; the top ten hold about 4.8%. Input material: peripheral blood. These receptors all come from a woman in her sixties or seventies with acute or convalescent COVID-19.

The chain has TRBV2 and TRBJ2-7, with a possible D match to TRBD1 (6 bases). The CDR3 consists of 11 residues. V dropped 7 bases and J dropped 4 bases, with 8 bases sitting between them. Germline loops: CDR1 SNHLY, CDR2 FYNNEI. The CDR3 loop is CASTTGYEQYF. CDR3 DNA sequence: TGTGCCAGCACTACAGGGTACGAGCAGTACTTC. The full variable domain, with the rest looked up from reference TRBV2 and TRBJ2-7, is EPEVTQTPSHQVTQMGQEVILRCVPISNHLYFYWYRQILGQKVEFLVSFYNNEISEKSEIFDDQFSVERPDGSNFTLKIRSTKLEDSAMYFCASTTGYEQYFGPGTRLTVT.

Notes on this clone: Other DNA sequences in this specimen translate into the identical CDR3. The chain has TRBV11-2 and TRBJ2-3, with D unclear. CDR3 size: 14 residues. Trimming left V 0 bases short and J 2 bases short, with 6 bases between. Germline V gene lookup returns CDR1 SGHAT and CDR2 FQNNGV. The CDR3 DNA follows: TGTGCCAGCAGCTTAGATCGGTTCACAGATACGCAGTATTTT. Its translation: CASSLDRFTDTQYF.

Concerning this clone: The sample holds other DNA sequences that translate to the same CDR3. The genes are TRBV19 and TRBJ1-6; D gene unclear. The CDR3 has 14 residues. CDR1 is LNHDA and CDR2 is SQIVND in the germline V gene (reference sequence). V was shortened by 7 bases and J by 4 bases, with 11 bases between the two germline ends. The DNA for the CDR3 is TGTGCCAGTACCGAGGGTGGGTATAATTCACCCCTCCACTTT. It is translated as CASTEGGYNSPLHF.

The chain has TRBV7-2 and TRBJ1-6; the match to TRBD1 covers 11 bases. V dropped 4 bases and J dropped 8; count of bases not matched to a gene: 1. This CDR3 region has 14 residues. Germline-derived CDR1 and CDR2 are SGHTA and FQGNSA. The chain's CDR3 is CASSSGQGDSPLHF. For the CDR3, the DNA is TGTGCCAGCAGCTCGGGACAGGGGGATTCACCCCTCCACTTT. The full variable domain, with the rest looked up from reference TRBV7-2 and TRBJ1-6, is GAGVSQSPSNKVTEKGKDVELRCDPISGHTALYWYRQSLGQGLEFLIYFQGNSAPDKSGLPSDRFSAERTGGSVSTLTIQRTQQEDSAVYLCASSSGQGDSPLHFGNGTRLTVT.

The V gene is TRBV5-8, the J gene TRBJ1-1; the D is unclear. The CDR3 consists of 12 residues. The germline V gene has CDR1 SGHTS and CDR2 YDEGEE. With 2 bases removed from V and 7 bases from J, the gap between germline ends came to 9 bases. The CDR3 sequence is CASSLRHLEAFF. The CDR3 region has the DNA TGTGCCAGCAGCTTACGACACCTTGAAGCTTTCTTT.

The chain joins TRBV6-1 to TRBJ1-2, with TRBD1 matching 7 bases. The J segment lost 5 bases and the V segment lost 2 bases, leaving 8 bases of the junction unmatched. CDR1 is MNHNS and CDR2 is SASEGT in the germline V gene. This CDR3 is built from 15 residues. Here the CDR3 reads CASSESTGWWYGYTF. Written as DNA, the CDR3 is TGTGCCAGCAGTGAATCGACAGGGTGGTGGTATGGCTACACCTTC.

This clone was seen a few times. The rearrangement joins TRBV4-1 to TRBJ1-3, with D maybe TRBD1 (6 bases). The germline gives CDR1 MGHRA, CDR2 YSYEKL. The CDR3 runs 17 residues. Trimming removed 1 base at V and 0 bases at J, with 13 bases between. CDR3 nucleotide sequence: TGCGCCAGCAGCCAAGCGCCCGCAGGGGACTCTGGAAACACCATATATTTT. It translates to CASSQAPAGDSGNTIYF.

The gene calls are TRBV19 and TRBJ1-3; D ambiguous. Per the germline V gene, CDR1 is LNHDA and CDR2 is SQIVND (reference sequence). V lost 7 bases and J lost 2, with 12 bases in between. The CDR3 is 14 amino acids. The DNA for the CDR3 is TGTGCCAGTAAGGAGGGCCTGCCTGGAAACACCATATATTTT. Translated, it gives CASKEGLPGNTIYF.

The chain joins TRBV11-2 to TRBJ2-3; 8 positions match TRBD2. Germline loops: CDR1 SGHAT, CDR2 FQNNGV. J lost 4 bases, V lost 0 bases, and 6 bases had no gene match. This CDR3 is 16 amino acids long. CDR3 in DNA: TGTGCCAGCAGCTTAGACGGGGGGGCCTATCCAGATACGCAGTATTTT. Its protein is CASSLDGGAYPDTQYF.

The J gene is TRBJ1-5, the V gene TRBV28; weak D call: TRBD1 (6 bases). V lost 6 bases and J 6 bases, leaving 12 bases between the germline ends. This CDR3 has 13 residues. The germline gives CDR1 MDHEN, CDR2 SYDVKM. CDR3 bases: TGTGCCAGCAGACCCACAGGGCTTCAGCCCCAGCATTTT. It is translated as CASRPTGLQPQHF.

The chain has TRBV27 and TRBJ1-2; D is undetermined. V lost 7 bases and J lost 2, with 17 bases in between. Germline V CDR1 and CDR2: MNHEY, SMNVEV (reference sequence). The CDR3 has 15 residues. CDR3 amino acids: CASTPRLVPNYGYTF. Written as DNA, the CDR3 is TGTGCCAGCACCCCCCGACTGGTGCCCAACTATGGCTACACCTTC.

The chain is built from TRBV18 and TRBJ2-6; D is uncertain. V was clipped by 8 bases and J by 0 bases, with 11 bases between them. CDR3 size: 15 residues. Germline CDR1 reads KGHSH; CDR2 reads LQKENI. The CDR3: CASVNSVSGANVLTF. The CDR3 nucleotides are TGTGCCAGCGTAAATTCGGTCTCTGGGGCCAACGTCCTGACTTTC.

This clone was recorded once. The chain uses TRBV25-1 and TRBJ2-7; a weak D match, TRBD2 (6 bases). The germline V gene has CDR1 MGHDK and CDR2 SYGVNS. The CDR3 runs to 14 residues. Trimming left V 1 base short and J 6 bases short, with 13 bases between. As DNA, the CDR3 is TGTGCCAGCAGTGAATTCAGGGACTCGGGCGAGCAGTACTTC. Protein product: CASSEFRDSGEQYF.

This clone was found once. The rearrangement uses TRBV2 and TRBJ2-5, with TRBD2 matching over 10 bases. The CDR3 consists of 14 residues. With 6 bases clipped from V and 5 bases from J, the junction kept 6 bases outside the gene matches. Germline V gene lookup returns CDR1 SNHLY and CDR2 FYNNEI. The CDR3 bases are TGTGCCAGCAGGGAGACTAGCGGGTCGGAGACCCAGTACTTC. Translating it yields CASRETSGSETQYF.

This chain links TRBV27 with TRBJ1-1; D possibly corresponds to TRBD1 (5 bases). Looked up from germline, CDR1 is MNHEY and CDR2 is SMNVEV (reference sequence). V was shortened by 3 bases and J by 4 bases, with 15 bases between the two germline ends. The CDR3 has 15 amino acids. As DNA, the CDR3 is TGTGCCAGCAGTTTGATCCCATCCGGGGGCACTGAAGCTTTCTTT. Amino acid sequence: CASSLIPSGGTEAFF.

This rearrangement joins TRBV5-1 to TRBJ2-2, with 12 bases that match TRBD1. V lost 3 bases to trimming and J lost 5 bases; unmatched junction nucleotides: 5. Germline values: CDR1 SGHRS, CDR2 YFSETQ. CDR3 length: 16 amino acids. CDR3 DNA sequence: TGCGCCAGCAGCTGGGGACAGGGGGCGGATACCGGGGAGCTGTTTTTT. This gives the protein CASSWGQGADTGELFF.

This chain joins TRBV29-1 and TRBJ1-4, with a possible D match to TRBD1 (5 bases). CDR1 and CDR2 (germline): SQVTM, ANQGSEA. This CDR3 comprises 13 residues. V gave up 4 bases and J gave up 3 bases, with 9 bases separating them. CDR3 DNA: TGCAGCGTTGGGGGCAGCCCTAATGAAAAACTGTTTTTT. It yields the protein CSVGGSPNEKLFF.

This clone was recorded a few times. J is TRBJ2-1 and V is TRBV28; weak D call: TRBD1 (6 bases). The length of the CDR3 is 16 residues. Germline V gives CDR1 MDHEN, CDR2 SYDVKM. Trimming pared 4 bases from V and 3 bases from J, leaving 16 bases between. Written as DNA, the CDR3 is TGTGCCAGCAGTTCCGCCGGGACAACTAACTACAATGAGCAGTTCTTC. This translates into CASSSAGTTNYNEQFF.

In its sample, this clone was seen a few times. V gene TRBV20-1 combines with J gene TRBJ1-2, with D uncertain. CDR1 DFQATT and CDR2 SNEGSKA come from the germline V gene (reference sequence). This CDR3 is 11 amino acids long. V was clipped by 6 bases and J by 6 bases, with 11 bases between them. In DNA form, the CDR3 reads TGCAGTGCCACGGACGGGGATGGCTACACCTTC. It specifies CSATDGDGYTF.

The chain uses TRBV12-3 or TRBV12-4 and TRBJ1-1; D gene unclear. The V end was cut by 1 base, the J end by 4 bases, with 7 bases between. There are 13 residues in the CDR3. For the CDR3, the DNA is TGTGCCAGCAGTTTAGGGCGGGGCACTGAAGCTTTCTTT. The encoded protein is CASSLGRGTEAFF.

The CDR3 protein is CSASYRALDGYTF. Written as DNA, the CDR3 is TGCAGTGCGAGTTACAGGGCCTTAGATGGCTACACCTTC. The chain couples TRBV20-1 to TRBJ1-2; TRBD1 is a possible D gene (6 bases). This CDR3 region has 13 residues. CDR1 is DFQATT and CDR2 is SNEGSKA in the germline V gene (reference sequence). The V gene lost 6 bases and the J gene lost 6 bases, with 17 bases spanning the gap.

The CDR3: CASSRGLAEAGELFF. CDR3 in DNA: TGTGCCAGCAGCCGGGGACTAGCGGAGGCCGGGGAGCTGTTTTTT. The genes are TRBV11-3 and TRBJ2-2; TRBD2 matches 11 bases. The trim removed 5 bases at V and 6 bases at J, leaving 5 bases unmatched. This CDR3 comprises 15 residues. The germline V gene encodes CDR1 SGHNT and CDR2 YENEEA. Drawing the rest from reference TRBV11-3 and TRBJ2-2, the complete variable domain is EAGVVQSPRYKIIEKKQPVAFWCNPISGHNTLYWYLQNLGQGPELLIRYENEEAVDDSQLPKDRFSAERLKGVDSTLKIQPAELGDSAVYLCASSRGLAEAGELFFGEGSRLTVL.